Presented here are 32 T cell receptor beta chains from one specimen sequenced in a study of shared T cell receptors in the human thymus. Sequencing used immunoSEQ multiplex PCR; TCRdb keeps in-frame clones, though not all of them. This table holds some 720,000 clones, 70% to 90% found once. The same specimen was also included in a second study, on human thymus T cells.

The sample was thymocytes. Every receptor here comes from a boy under two years old with a congenital heart defect.

The chain is built from TRBV7-6 and TRBJ2-5; 8 bases fit TRBD2. The J call may be mistaken, given a closer DNA end match to TRBJ2-7. From germline, CDR1 is SGHVS and CDR2 FNYEAQ. CDR3 length equals 14 residues. CDR3 region: CASSSGGGLYEQYF. The CDR3 DNA sequence: TGTGCCAGCAGTTCCGGGGGGGGCCTCTACGAGCAGTACTTC.

This chain links TRBV27 with TRBJ2-7, with TRBD2 identical over 8 bases. This CDR3 is 15 amino acids long. In germline, CDR1 is MNHEY, CDR2 SMNVEV (reference sequence). V was clipped by 2 bases and J by 1 base; unmatched bases: 4. Written as DNA, the CDR3 is TGTGCCAGCAGTTTAGCGGGAGGAGGGTCCTACGAGCAGTACTTC. This gives the protein CASSLAGGGSYEQYF.

The rearrangement links TRBV4-3 to TRBJ1-3; tentatively, D is TRBD1 (6 bases). Germline V gives CDR1 LGHNA, CDR2 YSLEER. CDR3 length: 17 residues. V was clipped by 0 bases and J by 2 bases, with 14 bases between them. The CDR3 DNA follows: TGCGCCAGCAGCCAAGAAACAGGGAGCCAACCTGGAAACACCATATATTTT. It encodes CASSQETGSQPGNTIYF.

The gene calls are TRBV5-1 and TRBJ2-2; the match to TRBD2 covers 12 bases. J gave up 0 bases and V 4 bases, and 7 bases lay outside the gene matches. CDR1 is SGHRS and CDR2 is YFSETQ in the germline V gene. This CDR3 is 18 amino acids long. The CDR3 DNA reads TGCGCCAGCAGCCTCGGGACTAGCGGGTTCGCGAACACCGGGGAGCTGTTTTTT. Protein sequence: CASSLGTSGFANTGELFF.

The J gene is TRBJ2-1, the V gene TRBV5-1; a possible D gene is TRBD2 (5 bases). The CDR3 is made up of 14 amino acids. Trimming cost V 3 bases and J 4 bases, with 11 bases left between them. The germline CDR1 and CDR2 sequences are SGHRS and YFSETQ. CDR3 amino acids: CASSSDFLYNEQFF. As DNA, the CDR3 is TGCGCCAGCAGCTCGGACTTTTTATACAATGAGCAGTTCTTC.

The V gene is TRBV28, the J gene TRBJ2-7; 7 bases fit TRBD1. CDR1 and CDR2 from the germline V gene are MDHEN and SYDVKM. The junction had 8 bases not matched to a gene; V was cut back by 7 bases and J by 2 bases. The CDR3 covers 14 residues. CDR3 protein: CASTRRTGTYEQYF. The CDR3 DNA reads TGTGCCAGCACGCGCCGGACAGGAACCTACGAGCAGTACTTC. Variable domain in full (rest from reference TRBV28 and TRBJ2-7): DVKVTQSSRYLVKRTGEKVFLECVQDMDHENMFWYRQDPGLGLRLIYFSYDVKMKEKGDIPEGYSVSREKKERFSLILESASTNQTSMYLCASTRRTGTYEQYFGPGTRLTVT.

The V gene is TRBV28, the J gene TRBJ2-1; D unresolved. CDR1 is MDHEN, CDR2 SYDVKM, per germline. V lost 4 bases and J lost 7, with 8 bases in between. The CDR3 covers 12 residues. Here the CDR3 DNA reads TGTGCCAGCAGTTACTACATAAATGAGCAGTTCTTC. This codes for CASSYYINEQFF. Based on the CDR3 plus reference TRBV28 and TRBJ2-1, the full variable domain is DVKVTQSSRYLVKRTGEKVFLECVQDMDHENMFWYRQDPGLGLRLIYFSYDVKMKEKGDIPEGYSVSREKKERFSLILESASTNQTSMYLCASSYYINEQFFGPGTRLTVL.

This clone was observed a single time. The junction differs from germline at one of its ends, possibly a read error. The CDR3 nucleotides read TGTGCCAGCAGTAGTACTGGGACCCAGTACTTC. Encoded protein: CASSSTGTQYF. This chain connects TRBV19 to TRBJ2-5; D is unresolved. The CDR3 totals 11 residues. Germline CDR1 and CDR2: LNHDA and SQIVND (reference sequence).

The chain has TRBV4-1 and TRBJ2-2, with 15 bases fitting TRBD2. Germline V CDR1 and CDR2: MGHRA, YSYEKL. The CDR3 runs 19 residues. J lost 4 bases, V lost 0 bases, and 6 bases had no gene match. This chain's CDR3 is CASSQEFGTSGRSTGELFF. Here the CDR3 DNA reads TGCGCCAGCAGCCAAGAGTTTGGGACTAGCGGGAGGTCCACCGGGGAGCTGTTTTTT.

J is TRBJ2-7 and V is TRBV29-1; maybe TRBD2 (5 bases). Trimming took off 6 bases at V and 0 bases at J, with 15 bases between the two ends. This CDR3 contains 14 residues. The V gene's germline CDR1 is SQVTM and CDR2 ANQGSEA. The CDR3 loop reads CSVGDGLTSYEQYF. The CDR3 DNA is TGCAGCGTCGGAGACGGACTGACCTCCTACGAGCAGTACTTC.

CDR3 sequence (DNA): TGTGCCAGCAGTCACGCGGGGGATTGCAATGAGCAGTTCTTC. Translated, it gives CASSHAGDCNEQFF. V gene TRBV27 combines with J gene TRBJ2-1; 7 bases match TRBD2. J gave up 6 bases and V 5 bases, and 7 bases lay outside the gene matches. This CDR3 spans 14 amino acids. Germline CDR1 MNHEY, CDR2 SMNVEV (reference sequence).

V and J are TRBV30 and TRBJ1-2; 8 positions match TRBD1. Germline values: CDR1 GTSNPN, CDR2 SVGIG (reference sequence). CDR3 length equals 14 residues. Trimming removed 3 bases from V and 2 bases from J; junction bases left unmatched: 5. The CDR3, as DNA: TGTGCCTGGAGCGTCAGGGGGCGAAACTATGGCTACACCTTC. Its translation is CAWSVRGRNYGYTF.

The rearrangement links TRBV7-2 to TRBJ2-2; D uncertain. The CDR3 covers 12 residues. Trimming removed 4 bases from V and 6 bases from J, with 6 bases in between. The V gene's germline CDR1 is SGHTA and CDR2 FQGNSA. The CDR3 spells CASSSFAGELFF. CDR3 sequence (DNA): TGTGCCAGCAGCTCGTTCGCCGGGGAGCTGTTTTTT.

J is TRBJ1-1 and V is TRBV28; TRBD1 matches 7 bases. Germline V gene data show CDR1 as MDHEN and CDR2 as SYDVKM. The CDR3 runs to 17 residues. The V segment lost 2 bases and the J segment 1 base; nucleotides outside the gene matches: 10. The CDR3 loop is CASSLIQGKGGNTEAFF. Written as DNA, the CDR3 is TGTGCCAGCAGTTTAATACAGGGGAAGGGGGGGAACACTGAAGCTTTCTTT.

The chain couples TRBV10-1 to TRBJ2-1, with TRBD2 matching 9 bases. The CDR3 extends over 16 amino acids. Germline values: CDR1 WNHNN, CDR2 SYGVQD (reference sequence). The junction had 7 bases not matched to a gene; V was cut back by 6 bases and J by 1 base. Here the CDR3 DNA reads TGCGCCAGCAGCCACGATAGCGGGAGTTCCTACAATGAGCAGTTCTTC. The encoded protein is CASSHDSGSSYNEQFF.

The J gene is TRBJ2-5, the V gene TRBV27; perhaps TRBD1 as D (6 bases). Germline lookup yields CDR1 MNHEY and CDR2 SMNVEV (reference sequence). The CDR3 extends over 15 amino acids. Between the trimmed V and J ends, which lost 4 bases and 0 bases, there was a span of 12 bases. This chain's CDR3 is CASSSRGHHQETQYF. In DNA, the CDR3 is TGTGCCAGCAGTTCTCGGGGACATCACCAAGAGACCCAGTACTTC.

The chain is built from TRBV5-1 and TRBJ2-3; no clear D. Germline loops: CDR1 SGHRS, CDR2 YFSETQ. This CDR3 region has 16 residues. V was cut by 0 bases and J by 0 bases, with 11 bases left in between. This CDR3 reads CASSLVQNPSTDTQYF. For the CDR3, the DNA is TGCGCCAGCAGCTTGGTACAGAACCCTAGCACAGATACGCAGTATTTT. Full variable domain (remainder filled in from reference TRBV5-1 and TRBJ2-3): KAGVTQTPRYLIKTRGQQVTLSCSPISGHRSVSWYQQTPGQGLQFLFEYFSETQRNKGNFPGRFSGRQFSNSRSEMNVSTLELGDSALYLCASSLVQNPSTDTQYFGPGTRLTVL.

The chain uses TRBV11-1 and TRBJ1-5; perhaps TRBD1 as D (6 bases). Germline V lookup: CDR1 SGHAT, CDR2 FQDESV (reference sequence). V shed 5 bases and J shed 0 bases, with 14 bases lying between them. This CDR3 comprises 16 residues. CDR3 protein: CASSPGTPYSNQPQHF. The CDR3 region has the DNA TGTGCCAGCAGCCCAGGGACACCTTATAGCAATCAGCCCCAGCATTTT.

As DNA, the CDR3 is TGTGCCAGCAGCTTACTGACAGGATCTAACACTGAAGCTTTCTTT. Translating it yields CASSLLTGSNTEAFF. This chain joins TRBV5-6 and TRBJ1-1, with TRBD1 as a possible D gene (6 bases). The CDR3 has 15 residues. The germline V gene has CDR1 SGHDT and CDR2 YYEEEE. Trimming took off 2 bases at V and 2 bases at J, with 13 bases between the two ends.

This rearrangement joins TRBV29-1 to TRBJ2-5; tentative D call: TRBD2 (6 bases). Per germline, CDR1 SQVTM and CDR2 ANQGSEA. Trimming cost V 3 bases and J 7 bases, with 24 bases left between them. There are 16 residues in the CDR3. The CDR3 here is CSVDPQGGWVWGTQYF. In DNA, the CDR3 is TGCAGCGTTGACCCGCAGGGAGGTTGGGTTTGGGGGACCCAGTACTTC.

As DNA, the CDR3 is TGTGCCAGCAGCCAGGACAGCCCCGGTACTGAAGCTTTCTTT. Encoded protein: CASSQDSPGTEAFF. This chain joins TRBV5-6 and TRBJ1-1; possible D gene TRBD1, 6 bases. The V end lost 4 bases, the J end lost 5 bases, and 15 bases lay between the germline ends. Looked up from germline, CDR1 is SGHDT and CDR2 is YYEEEE. The CDR3 has 14 amino acids.

This clone was seen a handful of times. This chain uses TRBV7-9 with TRBJ1-2; 10 positions agree with TRBD1. CDR1 SEHNR and CDR2 FQNEAQ come from the germline V gene (reference sequence). The V gene end was trimmed by 7 bases and the J gene end by 9 bases; junction bases not matched to a gene: 5. CDR3 length: 12 residues. The CDR3 bases are TGTGCCAGCAAAAGGACAGGGGGGAGCTACACCTTC. Its translation is CASKRTGGSYTF.

In its sample, this clone was seen once. This sequence joins TRBV5-1 and TRBJ2-7, with 7 positions matching TRBD1. V dropped 0 bases and J dropped 5; count of bases not matched to a gene: 8. Germline lookup yields CDR1 SGHRS and CDR2 YFSETQ. This CDR3 spans 15 amino acids. The CDR3 spells CASSLVNRGANEQYF. CDR3 coding DNA: TGCGCCAGCAGCTTGGTAAACAGGGGTGCCAACGAGCAGTACTTC.

The J gene is TRBJ1-2, the V gene TRBV28, with D possibly TRBD1 on 5 matching bases. CDR3 length equals 13 residues. Germline CDR1 is MDHEN and CDR2 is SYDVKM. V was cut by 3 bases and J by 4 bases, with 9 bases left in between. CDR3 in amino acids: CASSFDSSYGYTF. The CDR3 nucleotides read TGTGCCAGCAGTTTCGACAGCTCCTATGGCTACACCTTC.

In its sample, this clone was seen a few times. This chain links TRBV15 with TRBJ2-5; tentative D call: TRBD2 (5 bases). Between the trimmed V and J ends, which lost 4 bases and 0 bases, there was a span of 12 bases. CDR3 length equals 15 residues. Germline V gene sequence: CDR1 LNHNV, CDR2 YYDKDF (reference sequence). The CDR3 coding sequence is TGTGCCACCAGCATACTTTCGGAGGACCAAGAGACCCAGTACTTC. This sequence encodes CATSILSEDQETQYF.

V is TRBV29-1 and J is TRBJ2-1; possibly TRBD1 for D (6 bases). In germline, CDR1 is SQVTM, CDR2 ANQGSEA. Trimming left V 7 bases short and J 7 bases short, with 17 bases between. This CDR3 comprises 13 residues. The CDR3 loop is CSDKGGAPNEQFF. CDR3 DNA sequence: TGCAGCGATAAAGGGGGAGCACCGAATGAGCAGTTCTTC.

V usage is TRBV5-6 and J usage is TRBJ1-2, with 8 bases that match TRBD1. V lost 0 bases to trimming and J lost 8 bases; unmatched junction nucleotides: 6. The germline CDR1 and CDR2 sequences are SGHDT and YYEEEE. This CDR3 is built from 14 residues. Written as DNA, the CDR3 is TGTGCCAGCAGCTTGGACAGGGGGGTTTACGGCTACACCTTC. Translation: CASSLDRGVYGYTF.

The V call is TRBV29-1, the J call TRBJ2-7; D is unresolved. The CDR3 extends over 13 amino acids. Trimming stripped 4 bases from V and 0 bases from J, with 10 bases between. In germline, CDR1 is SQVTM, CDR2 ANQGSEA. The CDR3 region is CSVGGRLSYEQYF. CDR3 sequence (DNA): TGCAGCGTTGGTGGCAGGCTCTCCTACGAGCAGTACTTC.

This chain links TRBV10-1 with TRBJ1-5, with 8 bases fitting TRBD1. V was clipped by 3 bases and J by 0 bases; unmatched bases: 10. The CDR3 sequence is 18 residues long. CDR1 WNHNN and CDR2 SYGVQD come from the germline V gene (reference sequence). The CDR3 loop reads CASSDPGGRGYSNQPQHF. The CDR3 DNA is TGCGCCAGCAGTGATCCAGGGGGCAGGGGCTATAGCAATCAGCCCCAGCATTTT.

A few counts support this clone. The chain is built from TRBV19 and TRBJ2-3; TRBD1 might be the D (6 bases). This CDR3 region has 14 residues. Trimming removed 6 bases at V and 0 bases at J, with 10 bases between. Germline CDR1 reads LNHDA; CDR2 reads SQIVND (reference sequence). This CDR3 is CASSPGQSTDTQYF. The CDR3 DNA reads TGTGCCAGTAGCCCCGGACAGAGCACAGATACGCAGTATTTT.

The rearrangement uses TRBV10-3 and TRBJ2-3, with 8 bases that match TRBD1. Losses at the gene ends were 0 bases for V and 1 base for J; bases not matched to a gene: 9. The CDR3 is 18 residues long. The germline gives CDR1 ENHRY, CDR2 SYGVKD. The CDR3 DNA reads as TGTGCCATCAGTGAGTCACCGGGACAGGAGGAGGGCACAGATACGCAGTATTTT. Translation gives CAISESPGQEEGTDTQYF.

This clone was seen only once. The chain uses TRBV14 and TRBJ1-2; D not certain. With 0 bases removed from V and 5 bases from J, the gap between germline ends came to 13 bases. The CDR3 totals 15 residues. The V gene's germline CDR1 is SGHDN and CDR2 FVKESK. In DNA, the CDR3 is TGTGCCAGCAGCCAAGACCGGTCGACATCTTATGGCTACACCTTC. Protein sequence: CASSQDRSTSYGYTF.